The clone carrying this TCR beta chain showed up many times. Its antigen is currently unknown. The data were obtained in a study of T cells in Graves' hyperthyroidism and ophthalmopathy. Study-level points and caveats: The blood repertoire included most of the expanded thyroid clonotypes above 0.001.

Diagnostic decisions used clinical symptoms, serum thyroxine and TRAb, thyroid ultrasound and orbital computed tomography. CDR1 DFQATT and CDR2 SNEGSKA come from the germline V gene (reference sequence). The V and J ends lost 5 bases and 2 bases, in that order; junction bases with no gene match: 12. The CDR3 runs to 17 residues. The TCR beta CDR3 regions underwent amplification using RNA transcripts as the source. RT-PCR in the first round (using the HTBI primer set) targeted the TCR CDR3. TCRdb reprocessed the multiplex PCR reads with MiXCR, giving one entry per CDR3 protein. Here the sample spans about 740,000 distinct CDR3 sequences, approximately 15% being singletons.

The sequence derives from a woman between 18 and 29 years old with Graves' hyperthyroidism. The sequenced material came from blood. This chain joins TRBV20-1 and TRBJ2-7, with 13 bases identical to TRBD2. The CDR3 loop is CSAGTPRLAGGTYEQYF. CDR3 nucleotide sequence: TGCAGTGCTGGCACCCCCCGACTAGCGGGAGGCACCTACGAGCAGTACTTC.